This T cell receptor (beta chain) was found in a study of radiation and T cells in renal cell carcinoma. Libraries were prepared by immunoSEQ multiplex PCR; TCRdb keeps only in-frame clonotypes and omits some of them. The sample lists around 140,000 clones, less than 85% occurring once. The germline V gene encodes CDR1 SQVTM and CDR2 ANQGSEA. The CDR3 has 13 amino acids. The V end was cut by 3 bases, the J end by 6 bases, with 12 bases between. This sample's time point: baseline pretreatment blood. Documented treatment: 15 Gy SBRT to primary tumor, nephrectomy 4 weeks later. This material consisted of blood, taken from a patient whose treatment included radiotherapy and nephrectomy. This TCR was recovered from a woman between 50 and 59 years old with renal cell carcinoma. V is TRBV29-1 and J is TRBJ2-1, with D unclear. CDR3 coding DNA: TGCAGCGTTGAGATCATGTTAGGCAATGAGCAGTTCTTC. It codes for CSVEIMLGNEQFF.